Sequencing of this T cell receptor (beta chain) was carried out in a study of OX40 agonist ivuxolimab in advanced cancers. On the study more broadly: Three partial responders included one hepatocellular carcinoma patient and two cutaneous melanoma patients.

Sequencing used immunoSEQ multiplex PCR; TCRdb keeps in-frame clones, though not all of them. Found here are 35,000 to 45,000 clones, 82% of them singletons; the top ten hold around 23%. Germline V gene data show CDR1 as MDHEN and CDR2 as SYDVKM. The length of the CDR3 is 16 residues. Deletions cut 3 bases from V and 7 bases from J, with 18 bases between. This sequence was found in an adult with an advanced solid tumor such as melanoma, head and neck, liver or kidney cancer. The source was CD4+ or CD8+ T cells sorted from blood, collected in a trial of the OX40 agonist ivuxolimab. The J gene is TRBJ2-2, the V gene TRBV28; D could derive from TRBD1 or TRBD2 (5 bases each). For the CDR3, the DNA is TGTGCCAGCAGTTTGACGGGGCTAGGCAGAGGCGGGGAGCTGTTTTTT. Amino acids: CASSLTGLGRGGELFF. Drawing the rest from reference TRBV28 and TRBJ2-2, the complete variable domain is DVKVTQSSRYLVKRTGEKVFLECVQDMDHENMFWYRQDPGLGLRLIYFSYDVKMKEKGDIPEGYSVSREKKERFSLILESASTNQTSMYLCASSLTGLGRGGELFFGEGSRLTVL.